This T cell receptor (beta chain) was profiled in a study of cytomegalovirus exposure and HLA in healthy donors. Sequencing was performed with immunoSEQ multiplex PCR; in TCRdb, only in-frame clones are kept and a portion is missing. The table has over 200,000 clones, roughly 91% seen once. Study observations and caveats: Despite most TCR sequences being rare, some public TCRs occurred in many donors. A few chains linked to CMV were shown in vitro to be specific for CMV antigens.

Regarding this clone: As yet, its antigen is unknown.

The V segment lost 5 bases and the J segment 2 bases; nucleotides outside the gene matches: 7. Per germline, CDR1 MGHRA and CDR2 YSYEKL. The CDR3 loop spans 15 amino acids. The TCR comes from a young woman in good health and CMV-seronegative. The genes are TRBV4-1 and TRBJ2-7; 9 bases are a match to TRBD2. The sample taken for sequencing was PBMCs. In DNA form, the CDR3 reads TGCGCCAGCAGCAGACTAGCGGAAAACCCCTACGAGCAGTACTTC. Residues: CASSRLAENPYEQYF.